The 10 T cell receptor beta chains listed next were all sequenced from one sample in a study of control samples from healthy donors and cancer patients. Here immunoSEQ multiplex PCR was the method, and the copy in TCRdb shows in-frame clones only, minus some. Here the sample spans 50,000 or so clones, 85% to 95% being singletons. Specimen: PBMCs. The receptor source for this set is a woman aged 50 to 65 with head and neck cancer.

J is TRBJ2-7 and V is TRBV30; a possible D gene is TRBD2 (5 bases). CDR3 length: 13 amino acids. V was cut by 2 bases and J by 0 bases, with 8 bases left in between. Germline V gene data show CDR1 as GTSNPN and CDR2 as SVGIG (reference sequence). The CDR3 region is CAWSSGFSYEQYF. As DNA, the CDR3 is TGTGCCTGGAGTAGCGGCTTCTCCTACGAGCAGTACTTC.

The chain recombines TRBV11-2 with TRBJ1-1, with 7 bases fitting TRBD1. The CDR3 runs to 14 residues. Trimming removed 2 bases from V and 3 bases from J; junction bases left unmatched: 3. The germline gives CDR1 SGHAT, CDR2 FQNNGV. In DNA, the CDR3 is TGTGCCAGCAGCTTACGACAGGGAGACACTGAAGCTTTCTTT. It is translated as CASSLRQGDTEAFF.

V gene TRBV2 combines with J gene TRBJ2-6; 9 bases are shared with TRBD1. Germline values: CDR1 SNHLY, CDR2 FYNNEI. CDR3 length: 18 residues. Trimming cost V 6 bases and J 3 bases; bases outside gene matches: 12. The CDR3 coding sequence is TGTGCCAGCAGCCGACTGACAGGGGGAACGGGTGGGGCCAACGTCCTGACTTTC. It translates to CASSRLTGGTGGANVLTF.

The CDR3 reads CASSPSTGPDEQYF. The CDR3 DNA follows: TGTGCCAGTAGTCCCTCGACAGGTCCAGACGAGCAGTACTTC. This sequence joins TRBV19 and TRBJ2-7; maybe TRBD1 (6 bases). Deletions cut 5 bases from V and 5 bases from J, with 16 bases between. CDR3 length equals 14 residues. Germline CDR1 is LNHDA and CDR2 is SQIVND (reference sequence).

V usage is TRBV30 and J usage is TRBJ2-7, with 10 bases fitting TRBD2. The length of the CDR3 is 15 residues. The V gene end was trimmed by 3 bases and the J gene end by 3 bases; junction bases not matched to a gene: 8. The germline V gene encodes CDR1 GTSNPN and CDR2 SVGIG (reference sequence). In DNA, the CDR3 is TGTGCCTGGAGCCTACTAGCGGGAACTGGCTACGAGCAGTACTTC. Protein: CAWSLLAGTGYEQYF.

V and J are TRBV19 and TRBJ2-5; TRBD1 might be the D (7 bases). The germline V gene has CDR1 LNHDA and CDR2 SQIVND (reference sequence). V shed 2 bases and J shed 5 bases, with 9 bases lying between them. This CDR3 is built from 13 residues. In DNA, the CDR3 is TGTGCCAGTAGTATACCAGGGGGGGAGACCCAGTACTTC. It yields the protein CASSIPGGETQYF.

The V and J genes are TRBV19 and TRBJ1-2; 12 bases align to TRBD1. This CDR3 comprises 17 residues. V was clipped by 6 bases and J by 1 base; unmatched bases: 9. Germline CDR1 LNHDA, CDR2 SQIVND (reference sequence). Here the CDR3 reads CASRPRDRGQGNYGYTF. The DNA for the CDR3 is TGTGCCAGTAGACCCCGGGACAGGGGGCAAGGTAACTATGGCTACACCTTC.

The V gene is TRBV7-6, the J gene TRBJ2-7; tentative D call: TRBD2 (6 bases). V was trimmed by 5 bases and J by 2 bases, leaving 19 bases between them. In germline, CDR1 is SGHVS, CDR2 FNYEAQ. This CDR3 is built from 16 residues. CDR3 coding DNA: TGTGCCAGCAGCCGTACTCGGGAAACGGGAGCCTACGAGCAGTACTTC. Amino acids: CASSRTRETGAYEQYF.

The chain carries TRBV6-5 and TRBJ2-2; the match to TRBD1 covers 11 bases. V lost 6 bases, J lost 6 bases, and 6 bases stayed unmatched. This CDR3 comprises 15 residues. Germline assignment: CDR1 MNHEY and CDR2 SVGAGI. CDR3 protein: CASRSGQGGPGELFF. CDR3 DNA sequence: TGTGCCAGCAGGTCGGGACAGGGGGGACCCGGGGAGCTGTTTTTT.

The table lists this clone with a count of one. This sequence joins TRBV28 and TRBJ1-5, with D unresolved. Germline CDR1 is MDHEN and CDR2 is SYDVKM. The CDR3 covers 12 residues. Between the trimmed V and J ends, which lost 4 bases and 3 bases, there was a span of 4 bases. The CDR3, as DNA: TGTGCCAGCAGTTCCAACAATCAGCCCCAGCATTTT. Its protein product is CASSSNNQPQHF.